This T cell receptor (beta chain) came from a study of OX40 agonist ivuxolimab in advanced cancers. Profiled with immunoSEQ multiplex PCR; TCRdb holds only in-frame clones, not every one. The table includes about 77,000 clones, roughly 87% detected once. V dropped 4 bases and J dropped 3 bases, with 10 bases sitting between them. The CDR3 sequence is 13 residues long. Germline loops: CDR1 MDHEN, CDR2 SYDVKM. Source: CD4+ or CD8+ T cells sorted from blood, taken in a trial of the OX40 agonist ivuxolimab. This TCR was recovered from an adult with an advanced solid tumor such as melanoma, head and neck, liver or kidney cancer. This rearrangement joins TRBV28 to TRBJ2-7; a weak D match, TRBD1 (5 bases). CDR3 nucleotide sequence: TGTGCCAGCAGTTCGGACATGTTCTACGAGCAGTACTTC. Protein sequence: CASSSDMFYEQYF.